This is a list of T cell receptor beta chains from one sample in a study of blood T cells in healthy people across ages. TCRdb ran MiXCR on the 5' RACE reads and lists one entry per CDR3 protein. This repertoire shows 650,000 to 800,000 distinct CDR3 sequences, around 43% found once; its top ten account for roughly 19%. Specimen: blood. The source of these receptors is a man aged 60 to 69 in good health. CDR3s include the opening cysteine and the closing phenylalanine or tryptophan. A D gene is named only where the DNA matches it firmly. Expanded clones are given a class, and other clones once, few, many or no size at all.

J gene | D gene | V gene | clone size | CDR3 DNA | CDR3 protein
TRBJ2-3 | TRBD1 | TRBV29-1 | few | TGCAGCGTTGGCTCAGGGGGCTCTACAGATACGCAGTATTTT | CSVGSGGSTDTQYF
TRBJ2-1 | TRBD1 | TRBV10-2 | NA | TGCGCCAGCAGTGAGTCCAGGGACAGGGTGAATGAGCAGTTCTTC | CASSESRDRVNEQFF
TRBJ1-1 | NA | TRBV20-1 | NA | TGCAGTGCTTTGGACACCGGGGGAACTGAAGCTTTCTTT | CSALDTGGTEAFF
TRBJ1-2 | NA | TRBV7-2 | NA | TGTGCCAGCAGCTTAGACCAGGGGTGGGCCAACTATGGCTACACCTTC | CASSLDQGWANYGYTF
TRBJ2-7 | NA | TRBV29-1 | many | TGCAGCGTCCTTGGTGAAGGTGGCGAGCAGTACTTC | CSVLGEGGEQYF
TRBJ2-5 | NA | TRBV7-9 | few | TGTGCCAGCAGCTTAGATTCGTGGGACGTCAAAGAGACCCAGTACTTC | CASSLDSWDVKETQYF
TRBJ1-5 | NA | TRBV20-1 | NA | TGCAGTGCAACTGAGGAGGTCCCCAATCAGCCCCAGCATTTT | CSATEEVPNQPQHF
TRBJ1-1 | NA | TRBV5-4 | NA | TGTGCCAGCAGCCCCCGAAGCAGTAACACTGAAGCTTTCTTT | CASSPRSSNTEAFF
TRBJ1-2 | TRBD1 | TRBV20-1 | few | TGCAGTTCAGGGGGGAAAGACAGGGAGAGGAGACGCTACACCTTC | CSSGGKDRERRRYTF
TRBJ2-5 | NA | TRBV9 | NA | TGTGCCAGCAGCCGGTTAGCGCTCCAAGAGACCCAGTACTTC | CASSRLALQETQYF
TRBJ1-5 | NA | TRBV20-1 | NA | TGCAGTGCTGAGGACAAGTATAGCAATCAGCCCCAGCATTTT | CSAEDKYSNQPQHF
TRBJ2-3 | NA | TRBV12-3/TRBV12-4 | NA | TGTGCCAGCAGTTTATATGAGAGTCCGCAGTATTTT | CASSLYESPQYF
TRBJ2-1 | TRBD1 | TRBV29-1 | NA | TGCAGCGTTGAAGATCCCGGACAGGGGGCCGACAATGAGCAGTTCTTC | CSVEDPGQGADNEQFF
TRBJ2-5 | NA | TRBV21-1 | NA | TGTGCCAGCAAATCCTCCGTTTGGGGCGACCAAGAGACCCAGTACTTC | CASKSSVWGDQETQYF
TRBJ2-5 | NA | TRBV6-1 | few | TGTGCCAGCAGTGAACGCCAGTCAGGGAGTGGGACCCAGTACTTC | CASSERQSGSGTQYF
TRBJ2-5 | NA | TRBV3-1 | NA | TGTGCCAGCAGCCAAGAGAACAGGAAGACCCAGTACTTC | CASSQENRKTQYF
TRBJ1-2 | TRBD1 | TRBV6-6 | many | TGTGCCAGCAGTGGGGACAGGGTTGACTATGGCTACACCTTC | CASSGDRVDYGYTF
TRBJ2-4 | NA | TRBV29-1 | many | TGCAGCGTGCCGGGTTCGGGAAACATTCAGTACTTC | CSVPGSGNIQYF
TRBJ1-1 | NA | TRBV6-2/TRBV6-3 | few | TGTGCCAGCAGTTACCTGGGACCGACGAACACTGAAGCTTTCTTT | CASSYLGPTNTEAFF
TRBJ2-2 | TRBD1 | TRBV2 | NA | TGTGCCAGCAGACTTCTAAGGGGGCCTACCGGGGAGCTGTTTTTT | CASRLLRGPTGELFF
TRBJ2-1 | TRBD1 | TRBV6-2/TRBV6-3 | few | TGTGCCAGCAGTTACCCCACAGGGGGCTCCCCCAATGAGCAGTTCTTC | CASSYPTGGSPNEQFF
TRBJ1-4 | TRBD1 | TRBV12-3/TRBV12-4 | NA | TGTGCCAGCACTTTAGAGACAGGGGAGTATGAAAAACTGTTTTTT | CASTLETGEYEKLFF
TRBJ1-2 | TRBD1 | TRBV6-6 | NA | TGTGCCAGCAGGGTGATGGGACAGACGAACTATGGCTACACCTTC | CASRVMGQTNYGYTF
TRBJ2-3 | NA | TRBV29-1 | NA | TGCAGCGTTGCACAGTACGCAGATACGCAGTATTTT | CSVAQYADTQYF
TRBJ2-1 | TRBD2 | TRBV10-2 | few | TGCGCCAGCAGTCGGCTAGCGGGGGGAGGCTCCTACAATGAGCAGTTCTTC | CASSRLAGGGSYNEQFF
TRBJ2-5 | TRBD1 | TRBV7-2 | NA | TGTGTCAGCAGCATCAACAGGGGAGAGACCCAGTACTTC | CVSSINRGETQYF
TRBJ2-3 | TRBD1 | TRBV4-3 | few | TGCGCCAGCAGCTACTCCGGACAGGGGGGCACAGATACGCAGTATTTT | CASSYSGQGGTDTQYF
TRBJ1-1 | NA | TRBV7-2 | few | TGTGCCAGCAGCTCCAGGAACTTTGAAGCTTTCTTT | CASSSRNFEAFF
TRBJ2-1 | TRBD2 | TRBV7-9 | NA | TGTGCCAGCAGCTTGAGGACTAGCGGGGATGACAATGAGCAGTTCTTC | CASSLRTSGDDNEQFF
TRBJ2-7 | TRBD1 | TRBV20-1 | NA | TGCAGTGCCCTGACAGGGACGAGATACGAGCAGTACTTC | CSALTGTRYEQYF
TRBJ1-6 | NA | TRBV5-5 | NA | TGTGCCAGCAGCTGGGGTCAGTCACCCCTCCACTTT | CASSWGQSPLHF
TRBJ2-2 | TRBD1 | TRBV6-6 | NA | TGTGCCAGCAGCCTTGACAGGGGAAACACCGGGGAGCTGTTTTTT | CASSLDRGNTGELFF
TRBJ2-7 | TRBD1 | TRBV7-9 | NA | TGTGCCAGCAGCTCGGGACAGGTACATGAGCAGTACTTC | CASSSGQVHEQYF
TRBJ2-1 | TRBD2 | TRBV20-1 | few | TGCAGTGCTAGAGTTAGCGGGGTAAATGAGCAGTTCTTC | CSARVSGVNEQFF
TRBJ2-4 | NA | TRBV5-1 | NA | TGCGCCCGCAGCTCAAATGACGGGGACATTCAGTACTTC | CARSSNDGDIQYF
TRBJ1-5 | TRBD1 | TRBV28 | NA | TGTGCCAGCAGTTTATCTGGACAGGGGATGGAAGCCCAGCATTTT | CASSLSGQGMEAQHF
TRBJ2-5 | NA | TRBV7-9 | NA | TGTGCCAGCAGCGTAAACCCACCGGGGGAGACCCAGTACTTC | CASSVNPPGETQYF
TRBJ1-2 | TRBD1 | TRBV25-1 | NA | TGTGCCAGCCGTGTCCGAACAGCTAAGGGACAGCCACCTTGTGGCTACACCTTC | CASRVRTAKGQPPCGYTF
TRBJ2-3 | NA | TRBV6-6 | few | TGTGCCAGCAGCAACTCCGCCGGGACGCAGTATTTT | CASSNSAGTQYF
TRBJ2-7 | NA | TRBV10-3 | NA | TGTGCCATCAGCCCCGACCGGTACGAGCAGTACTTC | CAISPDRYEQYF
TRBJ2-5 | TRBD1 | TRBV5-1 | few | TGCGCCAGCAGCCCCGGGACAGCGTCCCAAGAGACCCAGTACTTC | CASSPGTASQETQYF
TRBJ2-7 | TRBD1 | TRBV20-1 | NA | TGCAGTGCTAGAGTTTTACAGGGGGTTTCCTGCGAGCAGTACTTC | CSARVLQGVSCEQYF
TRBJ1-2 | TRBD1 | TRBV3-1 | NA | TGTGCCAGCAGCCAGGGACAGGGGACGGCTGGCTACACCTTC | CASSQGQGTAGYTF
TRBJ1-1 | NA | TRBV20-1 | many | TGCAGTGCTCCAAGCCGGGCGGCTAGGAACACTGAAGCTTTCTTT | CSAPSRAARNTEAFF
TRBJ2-7 | NA | TRBV2 | NA | TGTGCCAGCAGCCCCATGGCAGTCCCCTACGAGCAGTACTTC | CASSPMAVPYEQYF
TRBJ1-4 | NA | TRBV7-8 | NA | TGTGCCAGCAGCTTAGCGGTGGGAGGAGATATTGAAAAACTGTTTTTT | CASSLAVGGDIEKLFF